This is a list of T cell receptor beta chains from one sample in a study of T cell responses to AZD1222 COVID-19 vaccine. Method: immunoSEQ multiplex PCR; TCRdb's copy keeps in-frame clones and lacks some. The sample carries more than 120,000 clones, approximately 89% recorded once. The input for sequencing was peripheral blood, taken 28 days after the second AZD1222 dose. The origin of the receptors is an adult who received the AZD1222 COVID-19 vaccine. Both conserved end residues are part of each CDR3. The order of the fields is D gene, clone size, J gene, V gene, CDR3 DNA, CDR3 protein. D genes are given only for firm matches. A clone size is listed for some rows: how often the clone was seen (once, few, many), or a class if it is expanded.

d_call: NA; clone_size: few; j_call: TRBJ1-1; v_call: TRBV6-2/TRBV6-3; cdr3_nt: TGTGCCAGCAGTTACGGGTCCGACGGTACAGCTTTCTTT; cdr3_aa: CASSYGSDGTAFF
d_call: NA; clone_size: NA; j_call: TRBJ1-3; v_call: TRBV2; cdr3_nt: TGTGCCAGCAGTGAAACACGGGACTTCTCTGGAAACACCATATATTTT; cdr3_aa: CASSETRDFSGNTIYF
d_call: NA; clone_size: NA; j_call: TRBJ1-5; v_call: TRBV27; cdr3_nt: TGTGCCAGCAGTCTAGGATATCCTGACGGACAGCCCCAGCATTTT; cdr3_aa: CASSLGYPDGQPQHF
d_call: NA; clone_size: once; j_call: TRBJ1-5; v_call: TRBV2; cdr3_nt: TGTGCCAGCAGTGAAGCCCATAGCAATCAGCCCCAGCATTTT; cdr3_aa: CASSEAHSNQPQHF
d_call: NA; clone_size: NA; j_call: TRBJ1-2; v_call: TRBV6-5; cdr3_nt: TGTGCCAGCAGTTACCGTCAACTAGCTAACTATGGCTACACCTTC; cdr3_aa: CASSYRQLANYGYTF
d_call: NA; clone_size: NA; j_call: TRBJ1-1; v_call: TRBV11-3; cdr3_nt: TGTGCCAGCAGCTTAGGAGGTGGGAACACTGAAGCTTTCTTT; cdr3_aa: CASSLGGGNTEAFF
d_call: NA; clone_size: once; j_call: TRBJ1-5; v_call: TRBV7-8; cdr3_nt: TGTGCCAGCAGCTTATCTATGGAGCCCCAGCATTTT; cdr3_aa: CASSLSMEPQHF
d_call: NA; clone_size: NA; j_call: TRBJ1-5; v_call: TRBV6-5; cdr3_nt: TGTGCCAGCAGGCGGGATTTAAGTCAGCCCCAGCATTTT; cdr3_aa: CASRRDLSQPQHF
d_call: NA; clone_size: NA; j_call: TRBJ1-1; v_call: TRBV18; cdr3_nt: TGTGCCAGCTCATCCATGACAGATGAAGCTTTCTTT; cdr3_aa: CASSSMTDEAFF
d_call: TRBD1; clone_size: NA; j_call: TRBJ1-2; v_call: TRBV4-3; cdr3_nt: TGCGCCAGCAGCGATACCGGACAGGGGTTTAACTATGGCTACACCTTC; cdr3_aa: CASSDTGQGFNYGYTF
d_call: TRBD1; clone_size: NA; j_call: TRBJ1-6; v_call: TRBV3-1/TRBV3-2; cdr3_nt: TGTGCCAGCAGCCAACCGACGGACAGGGCATTGAAGCGTTCACCCCTCCACTTT; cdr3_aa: CASSQPTDRALKRSPLHF
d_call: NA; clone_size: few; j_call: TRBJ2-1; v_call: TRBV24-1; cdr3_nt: TGTGCCACCAGTGATTTCTACAGCCATTCCTACAATGAGCAGTTCTTC; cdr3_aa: CATSDFYSHSYNEQFF
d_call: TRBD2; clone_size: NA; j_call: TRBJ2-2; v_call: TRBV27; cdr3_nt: TGTGCCAGCCGGACTAGCGGGACGAACACCGGGGAGCTGTTTTTT; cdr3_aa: CASRTSGTNTGELFF
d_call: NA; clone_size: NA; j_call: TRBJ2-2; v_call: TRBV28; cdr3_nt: TGTGCCATTCCGTCGGACGGAACCTTGAACACCGGGGAGCTGTTTTTT; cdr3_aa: CAIPSDGTLNTGELFF
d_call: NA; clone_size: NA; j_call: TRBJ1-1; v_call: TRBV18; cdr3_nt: TGTGCCAGCTCCCTAGACACCGTGAACACTGAAGCTTTCTTT; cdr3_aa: CASSLDTVNTEAFF
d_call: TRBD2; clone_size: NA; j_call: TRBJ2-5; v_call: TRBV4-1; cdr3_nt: TGCGCCAGCAGCCCCTTGGAAGCGGGAGATCAAGAGACCCAGTACTTC; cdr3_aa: CASSPLEAGDQETQYF
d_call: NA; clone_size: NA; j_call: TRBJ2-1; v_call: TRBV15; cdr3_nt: TGTGCCACCAGCCAATGGGCCACTCCTAGCAATGAGCAGTTCTTC; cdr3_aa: CATSQWATPSNEQFF
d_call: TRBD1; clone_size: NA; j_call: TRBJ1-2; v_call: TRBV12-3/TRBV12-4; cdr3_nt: TGTGCCAGCAGTTCTACAGGGGACTATGGCTACACCTTC; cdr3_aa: CASSSTGDYGYTF
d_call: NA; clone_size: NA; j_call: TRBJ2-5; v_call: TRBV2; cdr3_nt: TGTGCCAGCGGTCAAGAGACCCAGTACTTC; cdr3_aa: CASGQETQYF
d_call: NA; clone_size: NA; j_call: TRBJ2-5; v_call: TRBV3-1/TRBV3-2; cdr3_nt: TGTGCCAGCAGGGCGGCCTTACAAGAGACCCAGTACTTC; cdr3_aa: CASRAALQETQYF
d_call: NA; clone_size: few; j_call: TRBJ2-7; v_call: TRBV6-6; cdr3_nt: TGTGCCAGCAGTCAAACAGGGCGGGAGCAGTACTTC; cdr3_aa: CASSQTGREQYF
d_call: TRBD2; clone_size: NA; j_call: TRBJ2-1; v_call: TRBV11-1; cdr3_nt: TGTGCCAGCAGCTTAGTGGCGGGAGTACGAAATGAGCAGTTCTTC; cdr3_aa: CASSLVAGVRNEQFF
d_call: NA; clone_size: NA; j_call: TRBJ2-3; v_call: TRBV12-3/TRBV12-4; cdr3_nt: TGTGCCAGCAAGGCCTCGGATACGCAGTATTTT; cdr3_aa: CASKASDTQYF
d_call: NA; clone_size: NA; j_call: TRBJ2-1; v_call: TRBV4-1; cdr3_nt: TGCGCCAGCAGCCCATACACCGGGACTTCAAGCTCCTACAATGAGCAGTTCTTC; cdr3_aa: CASSPYTGTSSSYNEQFF
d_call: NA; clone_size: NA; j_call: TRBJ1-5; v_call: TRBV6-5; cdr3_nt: TGTGCCAGCACCTCACGACGAGATAGCAATCAGCCCCAGCATTTT; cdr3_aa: CASTSRRDSNQPQHF
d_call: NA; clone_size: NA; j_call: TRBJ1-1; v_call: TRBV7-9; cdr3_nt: TGTGCCGGACTAAAGGATACTGAAGCTTTCTTT; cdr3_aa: CAGLKDTEAFF
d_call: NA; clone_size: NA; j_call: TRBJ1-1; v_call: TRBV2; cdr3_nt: TGTGCCAGCAGTGAGGCAGCAAACACTGAAGCTTTCTTT; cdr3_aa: CASSEAANTEAFF
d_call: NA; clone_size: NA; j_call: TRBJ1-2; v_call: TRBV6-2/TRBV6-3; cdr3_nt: TGTGCCAGCAGTCCCCTGGTGGAGGGCGGCTATGGCTACACCTTC; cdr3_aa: CASSPLVEGGYGYTF
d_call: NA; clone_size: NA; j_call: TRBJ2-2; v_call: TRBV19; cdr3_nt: TGTGCCAGTAGGGTAGACACCGGGGAGCTGTTTTTT; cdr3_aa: CASRVDTGELFF
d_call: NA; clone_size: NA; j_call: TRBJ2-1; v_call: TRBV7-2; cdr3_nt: TGTGCCAGCAGCGAAGGGGCCAGCGGAGCCAATGAGCAGTTCTTC; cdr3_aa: CASSEGASGANEQFF
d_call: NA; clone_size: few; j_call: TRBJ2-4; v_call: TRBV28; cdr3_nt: TGTGCCAGCACCGAGTGGGGGCTAGCCAAAAACATTCAGTACTTC; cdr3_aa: CASTEWGLAKNIQYF
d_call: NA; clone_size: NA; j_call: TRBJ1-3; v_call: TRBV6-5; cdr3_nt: TGTGCCAGCCAAAAGGGGGGGTCAGGGGTCACCATATATTTT; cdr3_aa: CASQKGGSGVTIYF
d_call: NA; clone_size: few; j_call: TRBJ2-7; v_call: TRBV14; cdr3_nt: TGTGCCAGCAGCCAAGAGAAACCGGGCGGTAGCTCCTACGAGCAGTACTTC; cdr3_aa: CASSQEKPGGSSYEQYF
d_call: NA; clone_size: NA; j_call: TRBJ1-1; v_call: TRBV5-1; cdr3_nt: TGCGCCAGCAGCTTGGCCGGAGTAATGAACACTGAAGCTTTCTTT; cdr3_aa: CASSLAGVMNTEAFF
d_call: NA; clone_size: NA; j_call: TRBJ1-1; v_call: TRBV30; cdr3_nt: TGTGCCTGGAGTCCCACCGGACCGCTCCTTGAAGCTTTCTTT; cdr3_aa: CAWSPTGPLLEAFF
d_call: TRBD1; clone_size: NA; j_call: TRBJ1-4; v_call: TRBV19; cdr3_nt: TGTGCCAGTAAGTTGGGACAGGGGTATGAAAAACTGTTTTTT; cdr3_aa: CASKLGQGYEKLFF
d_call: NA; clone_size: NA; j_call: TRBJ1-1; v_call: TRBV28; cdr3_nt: TGTGCCAGCACCGTGGCGGGGCGCGACACTGAAGCTTTCTTT; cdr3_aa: CASTVAGRDTEAFF
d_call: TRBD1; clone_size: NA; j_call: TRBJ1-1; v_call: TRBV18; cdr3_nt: TGTGCCAGCTCACCGGGACAGGGAGGCCTCGGGGTGAACACTGAAGCTTTCTTT; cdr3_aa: CASSPGQGGLGVNTEAFF
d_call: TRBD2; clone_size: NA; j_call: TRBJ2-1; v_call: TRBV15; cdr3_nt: TGTGCCACCAGGAGAGAGAGTGTGCGGGAGGGGTCCTACAATGAGCAGTTCTTC; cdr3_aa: CATRRESVREGSYNEQFF
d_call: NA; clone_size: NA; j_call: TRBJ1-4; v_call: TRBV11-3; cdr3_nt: TGTGCCAGCAGTCGAGGGGGTTGGTTTGCAACTAATGAAAAACTGTTTTTT; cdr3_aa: CASSRGGWFATNEKLFF
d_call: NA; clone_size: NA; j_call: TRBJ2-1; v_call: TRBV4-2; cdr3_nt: TGTGCCAGCAGCCAAGATCCGTTGAACAATGAGCAGTTCTTC; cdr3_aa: CASSQDPLNNEQFF
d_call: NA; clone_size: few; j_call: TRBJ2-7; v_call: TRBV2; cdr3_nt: TGTGCCAGCATGGGCGTGGGTACCTACGAGCAGTACTTC; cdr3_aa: CASMGVGTYEQYF
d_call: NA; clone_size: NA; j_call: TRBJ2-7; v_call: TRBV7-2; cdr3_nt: TGTGCCAGCAGCTTAACCTCCTACGAGCAGTACTTC; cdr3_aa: CASSLTSYEQYF
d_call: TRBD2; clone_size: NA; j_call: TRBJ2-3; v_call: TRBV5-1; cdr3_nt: TGCGCCAGCAGCTTCACCCCCGGGACTAGCGGCACAGATACGCAGTATTTT; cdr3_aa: CASSFTPGTSGTDTQYF
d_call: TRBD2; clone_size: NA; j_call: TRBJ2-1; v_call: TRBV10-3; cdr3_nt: TGTGCCATTACCGCCGGGACTAGCGGGAGCAATGAGCAGTTCTTC; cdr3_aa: CAITAGTSGSNEQFF
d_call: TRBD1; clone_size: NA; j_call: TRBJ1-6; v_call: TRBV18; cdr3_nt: TGTGCCAGCTCGCCCGGGACAGGCCTTGATGTTTTGACCCTCCACTTT; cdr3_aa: CASSPGTGLDVLTLHF
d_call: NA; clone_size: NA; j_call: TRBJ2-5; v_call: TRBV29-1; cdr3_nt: TGCAGCGTTTGCAGGCTGCTAGACCTATTTGGGGAGACCCAGTACTTC; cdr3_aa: CSVCRLLDLFGETQYF
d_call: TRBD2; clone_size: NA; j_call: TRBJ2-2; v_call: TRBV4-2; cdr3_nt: TGTGCCAGCAGCTCTGGAGGACTAGCGGGAGTAACCGGGGAGCTGTTTTTT; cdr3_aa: CASSSGGLAGVTGELFF
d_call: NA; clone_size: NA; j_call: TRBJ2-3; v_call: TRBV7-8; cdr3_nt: TGTGCCAGCAGCTTGGTTCTAGATTCCACAGATACGCAGTATTTT; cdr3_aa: CASSLVLDSTDTQYF
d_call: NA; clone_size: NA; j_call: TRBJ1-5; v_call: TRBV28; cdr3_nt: TGTGCCAGCCACCACACACCACCCAGGGGCAATCAGCCCCAGCATTTT; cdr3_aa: CASHHTPPRGNQPQHF
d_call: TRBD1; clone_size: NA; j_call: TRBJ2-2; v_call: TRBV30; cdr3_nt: TGTGCCTGGAGTTACAGGGGGACCGGGGAGCTGTTTTTT; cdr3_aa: CAWSYRGTGELFF
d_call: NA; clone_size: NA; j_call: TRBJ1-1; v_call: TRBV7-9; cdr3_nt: TGTGCCAGCAGCCTCTTTGGTGGGAGCCAAATAGGCACTGAAGCTTTCTTT; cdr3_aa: CASSLFGGSQIGTEAFF
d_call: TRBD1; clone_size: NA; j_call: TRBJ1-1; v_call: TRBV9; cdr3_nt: TGTGCCAGCAGCGCAGTCCCGGGACAGGGGGTGAACACTGAAGCTTTCTTT; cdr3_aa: CASSAVPGQGVNTEAFF
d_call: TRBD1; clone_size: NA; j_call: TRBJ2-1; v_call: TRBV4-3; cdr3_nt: TGCGCCAGCAGCCAAGTTATTGGGACAGGGGGGTCATCCTACAATGAGCAGTTCTTC; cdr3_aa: CASSQVIGTGGSSYNEQFF
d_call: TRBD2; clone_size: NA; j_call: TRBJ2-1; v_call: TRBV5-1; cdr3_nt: TGCGCCAGCAGTCTCACCCGGGGACTAGCGGGAGGGTCAAGCAATGAGCAGTTCTTC; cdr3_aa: CASSLTRGLAGGSSNEQFF
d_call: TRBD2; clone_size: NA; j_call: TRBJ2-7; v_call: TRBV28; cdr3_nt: TGTGCCAGCAGTTTTCGGGGGGTCAGGGCGAACGAGCAGTACTTC; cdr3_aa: CASSFRGVRANEQYF